This T cell receptor beta chain was captured in a study of OX40 agonist ivuxolimab in advanced cancers. Study-wide points: CD4+ and CD8+ blood T cells expanded clonally by week 6 at 0.1 to 3.0 mg/kg. On average, CD8+ T cells had more expanded clones than CD4+.

With regard to this clone: What it recognizes is unknown.

Sequencing used immunoSEQ multiplex PCR; TCRdb keeps in-frame clones, though not all of them. Seen here are around 75,000 clones, nearly 90% observed once, and the top ten hold less than 3%. Germline V gene data show CDR1 as MDHEN and CDR2 as SYDVKM. Losses at the gene ends were 3 bases for V and 5 bases for J; bases not matched to a gene: 5. The CDR3 extends over 14 amino acids. This sample comprised CD4+ or CD8+ T cells sorted from blood, obtained in a trial of the OX40 agonist ivuxolimab. The receptor was derived from an adult with an advanced solid tumor such as melanoma, head and neck, liver or kidney cancer. The rearrangement links TRBV28 to TRBJ1-1, with 8 positions matching TRBD1. The CDR3: CASSLTGVRTEAFF. CDR3 sequence (DNA): TGTGCCAGCAGTTTGACAGGGGTGAGAACTGAAGCTTTCTTT.